This TCR beta chain is from a study of blood T cell repertoires in COVID-19. Original analysis: By means of reference gene primer amplification, nucleated cell counts were estimated. The table came from immunoSEQ multiplex PCR; TCRdb's copy has only in-frame clones and leaves some out. That table gives V, J and clone size, and the DNA gave D and trimming. Of approximately 280,000 clones in the sample, over 75% were seen once. CDR3 length: 16 residues. Germline CDR1 and CDR2: SNHLY and FYNNEI. The trim removed 0 bases at V and 6 bases at J, leaving 7 bases unmatched. The source material was peripheral blood. The chain uses TRBV2 and TRBJ1-5; 8 positions match TRBD1. The sequence derives from a woman in her 70s with acute or convalescent COVID-19. The CDR3 sequence is CASSEARQGAGQPQHF. CDR3 bases: TGTGCCAGCAGTGAAGCAAGGCAGGGGGCGGGTCAGCCCCAGCATTTT.